The 29 T cell receptor beta chains given below trace back to one sample, sequenced in a study of Tregs in tolerant kidney transplant recipients. Libraries were prepared by immunoSEQ multiplex PCR; TCRdb keeps only in-frame clonotypes and omits some of them. This sample carries tens of thousands of clones, with approximately 0.81% going to the ten biggest clones. This specimen consisted of CD4+ T cells from blood, obtained before the transplant. These receptor sequences come from a human donor who received a combined kidney and bone marrow transplant.

Comment on this clone: From the germline J gene comes the end of the CDR3, since the read stops 3 residues before it. The chain recombines TRBV20-1 with TRBJ2-2; a possible D gene is TRBD1 (6 bases). The CDR3 spans 15 residues. The V gene lost 4 bases and the J gene lost 4 bases, with 16 bases spanning the gap. Germline CDR1 is DFQATT and CDR2 is SNEGSKA (reference sequence). The CDR3 reads CSANPPARGTGELFF. CDR3 bases read: TGCAGTGCTAATCCTCCGGCCAGGGGCACCGGGGAG.

Points on this clone: The read ends 3 residues shy of where the CDR3 ends; the end is completed using the germline J gene. The rearrangement joins TRBV30 to TRBJ1-4; D possibly corresponds to TRBD1 (5 bases). Trimming pared 3 bases from V and 5 bases from J, leaving 16 bases between. Germline-derived CDR1 and CDR2 are GTSNPN and SVGIG (reference sequence). The CDR3 spans 15 residues. The CDR3 loop is CAWSISQGGNEKLFF. CDR3 DNA (partial): TGTGCCTGGAGCATCAGTCAGGGAGGGAATGAAAAA.

In the case of this clone: The read terminates 3 residues ahead of where the CDR3 ends, so the germline J gene completes it. The chain joins TRBV6-2 or TRBV6-3 to TRBJ2-3; 7 bases fit TRBD2. The germline V gene encodes CDR1 MNHEY and CDR2 SVGEGT. The CDR3 is 17 residues long. Trimming at V came to 6 bases and at J to 3 bases, leaving 15 bases not matched to a gene. CDR3 sequence: CASRIDYLPGGTDTQYF. Incomplete CDR3 DNA: TGTGCCAGCAGAATCGACTACCTACCGGGGGGAACAGATACG.

As concerns this clone: The read comes to an end 3 residues before the CDR3 does, leaving the germline J gene to fill in the end. J is TRBJ1-6 and V is TRBV5-1; D perhaps matches TRBD1 (6 bases). This CDR3 comprises 15 residues. With 4 bases removed from V and 7 bases from J, the gap between germline ends came to 15 bases. Germline-derived CDR1 and CDR2 are SGHRS and YFSETQ. The DNA read from the CDR3 is TGCGCCAGCAGCCCCCGGCAGGGGAAGAATTCACCC. It yields the protein CASSPRQGKNSP. The full CDR3 protein reads CASSPRQGKNSPLHF. Combining the CDR3 with reference TRBV5-1 and TRBJ1-6 gives the whole variable domain KAGVTQTPRYLIKTRGQQVTLSCSPISGHRSVSWYQQTPGQGLQFLFEYFSETQRNKGNFPGRFSGRQFSNSRSEMNVSTLELGDSALYLCASSPRQGKNSPLHFGNGTRLTVT.

A note on this clone: The read is 3 residues too short to cover the CDR3 end, so that end is filled in from the germline J gene. The chain links TRBV19 to TRBJ1-1, with 8 bases aligning to TRBD1. With 5 bases clipped from V and 5 bases from J, the junction kept 10 bases outside the gene matches. Per germline, CDR1 LNHDA and CDR2 SQIVND (reference sequence). This CDR3 has 15 amino acids. CDR3 DNA (partial): TGTGCCAGTAGTTTAAACAGGGGGGCGCGGACTGAA. Amino acid sequence: CASSLNRGARTE. The full CDR3 sequence reads CASSLNRGARTEAFF. Variable domain in full (rest from reference TRBV19 and TRBJ1-1): DGGITQSPKYLFRKEGQNVTLSCEQNLNHDAMYWYRQDPGQGLRLIYYSQIVNDFQKGDIAEGYSVSREKKESFPLTVTSAQKNPTAFYLCASSLNRGARTEAFFGQGTRLTVV.

As to this clone: Sequencing ends 3 residues short of the CDR3 end; the germline J gene provides the rest. The V and J genes are TRBV6-1 and TRBJ1-2, with a possible D match to TRBD1 (5 bases). Germline CDR1 MNHNS, CDR2 SASEGT. V dropped 2 bases and J dropped 0 bases, with 10 bases sitting between them. The CDR3 is 15 residues long. The covered CDR3 bases are TGTGCCAGCAGTGAACCCAAGACAGCTAACTATGGC. Encoded protein: CASSEPKTANYG. The CDR3 as a whole reads CASSEPKTANYGYTF.

Comments on this clone: The read terminates 3 residues before the CDR3 end, so the remaining end is supplied by the germline J gene. This chain uses TRBV5-6 with TRBJ1-1; D remains unclear. The germline CDR1 and CDR2 sequences are SGHDT and YYEEEE. Trimming left V 3 bases short and J 4 bases short, with 7 bases between. The CDR3 has 12 amino acids. The part of the CDR3 DNA that was read is TGTGCCAGCAGCTCGCGGCCCACTGAA. This gives the protein CASSSRPTE. The full CDR3 reads CASSSRPTEAFF. Variable domain in full (rest from reference TRBV5-6 and TRBJ1-1): DAGVTQSPTHLIKTRGQQVTLRCSPKSGHDTVSWYQQALGQGPQFIFQYYEEEERQRGNFPDRFSGHQFPNYSSELNVNALLLGDSALYLCASSSRPTEAFFGQGTRLTVV.

Regarding this clone: Read coverage stops 3 residues before the CDR3 terminus; the germline J gene supplies the remainder. The chain couples TRBV14 to TRBJ2-3, with D unclear. This CDR3 contains 13 residues. Between the trimmed V and J ends, which lost 4 bases and 2 bases, there was a span of 7 bases. Germline V gene data show CDR1 as SGHDN and CDR2 as FVKESK. CDR3 in amino acids: CASSLHFTDTQYF. The CDR3 DNA, read in part, is TGTGCCAGCAGCCTCCATTTCACAGATACG. Together with reference TRBV14 and TRBJ2-3, the CDR3 gives the full variable domain: EAGVTQFPSHSVIEKGQTVTLRCDPISGHDNLYWYRRVMGKEIKFLLHFVKESKQDESGMPNNRFLAERTGGTYSTLKVQPAELEDSGVYFCASSLHFTDTQYFGPGTRLTVL.

A word on this clone: From the germline J gene comes the end of the CDR3, since the read stops 3 residues before it. The gene calls are TRBV19 and TRBJ2-3; 9 nucleotides match TRBD2. This CDR3 has 13 amino acids. Per germline, CDR1 LNHDA and CDR2 SQIVND (reference sequence). After removal of 5 bases from V and 6 bases from J, the junction contained 3 bases not matched to a gene. The sequenced CDR3 bases are TGTGCCAGTAGTGTGGGACTAGCCGATACG. Amino acid sequence: CASSVGLADT. The whole CDR3 protein is CASSVGLADTQYF.

About this clone itself: Sequencing ends 3 residues short of the CDR3 end; the germline J gene provides the rest. The genes are TRBV19 and TRBJ1-2; 8 bases are a match to TRBD1. With V trimmed by 4 bases and J by 5 bases, 3 bases remained unmatched. Germline V gene lookup returns CDR1 LNHDA and CDR2 SQIVND (reference sequence). This CDR3 is 13 amino acids long. The CDR3 DNA, read in part, is TGTGCCAGTAGTAGGGGACAGGAGTATGGC. The encoded protein is CASSRGQEYG. The CDR3 as a whole reads CASSRGQEYGYTF.

In the case of this clone: Read coverage stops 3 residues before the CDR3 terminus; the germline J gene supplies the remainder. The rearrangement uses TRBV7-7 and TRBJ1-1; no clear D. Germline assignment: CDR1 SSHAT and CDR2 FNYEAQ (reference sequence). V was trimmed by 1 base and J by 5 bases, leaving 8 bases between them. The CDR3 sequence is 13 residues long. CDR3 bases read: TGTGCCAGCAGCTTAGGTGGCGGGACTGAA. It yields the protein CASSLGGGTE. The entire CDR3 protein reads CASSLGGGTEAFF.

As for this clone: The read ends 3 residues early relative to the CDR3; the germline J gene fills the gap. The V and J genes are TRBV7-9 and TRBJ2-3; maybe TRBD2 (6 bases). This CDR3 comprises 13 residues. The germline V and J ends were trimmed by 5 bases and 5 bases, with 11 bases remaining between them. Germline values: CDR1 SEHNR, CDR2 FQNEAQ (reference sequence). CDR3 DNA, as far as it was read: TGTGCCAGCAGCAAAACGGGGGAAGATACG. Its protein is CASSKTGEDT. From start to end, the CDR3 is CASSKTGEDTQYF.

This chain's CDR3 is CASSLTGDPNYGYTF. Incomplete CDR3 DNA: TGTGCCAGCTCATTGACAGGGGACCCAAACTATGGC. The rearrangement joins TRBV18 to TRBJ1-2; 8 bases align to TRBD1. The read ends 3 residues before the CDR3 terminus; that terminus is restored from the germline J gene. The J segment lost 2 bases and the V segment lost 5 bases, leaving 7 bases of the junction unmatched. Germline CDR1 KGHSH, CDR2 LQKENI. CDR3 size: 15 residues.

To note about this clone: Read data end 3 residues before the CDR3 end; the end is taken from the germline J gene. The rearrangement links TRBV6-1 to TRBJ2-3; possibly TRBD2 for D (5 bases). V was trimmed by 5 bases and J by 2 bases, leaving 11 bases between them. Germline CDR1 and CDR2: MNHNS and SASEGT. The CDR3 contains 14 residues. CDR3 sequence reads: CASSQGLPTDTQYF. CDR3 DNA (partial): TGTGCCAGCAGTCAAGGACTCCCCACAGATACG.

With respect to this clone: The CDR3 is cut off 3 residues early in the read; its end comes from the germline J gene. V usage is TRBV7-9 and J usage is TRBJ1-2; TRBD1 agrees at 7 bases. CDR1 is SEHNR and CDR2 is FQNEAQ in the germline V gene (reference sequence). CDR3 size: 15 residues. The CDR3 loop reads CASSLEGQANNDYTF. Incomplete CDR3 DNA: TGTGCCAGCAGCTTAGAAGGACAGGCGAATAATGAC.

As to this clone: Read coverage stops 3 residues before the CDR3 terminus; the germline J gene supplies the remainder. The V and J genes are TRBV19 and TRBJ1-1, with 7 bases matching TRBD1. The CDR3 contains 15 residues. The V gene end was trimmed by 5 bases and the J gene end by 1 base; junction bases not matched to a gene: 7. CDR1 and CDR2 from the germline V gene are LNHDA and SQIVND (reference sequence). CDR3 DNA (partial): TGTGCCAGTAGTGCCCAGGGGGGTAGGAACACTGAA. Encoded protein: CASSAQGGRNTE. The full CDR3 is CASSAQGGRNTEAFF.

To note about this clone: The CDR3 goes on 3 residues after the read ends, and that part is filled in from the germline J gene. This chain joins TRBV6-2 or TRBV6-3 and TRBJ2-1; 7 bases are shared with TRBD2. The CDR3 loop spans 16 amino acids. With V trimmed by 5 bases and J by 7 bases, 14 bases remained unmatched. CDR1 MNHEY and CDR2 SVGEGT come from the germline V gene. The CDR3 sequence is CASSQLGGGPGNEQFF. CDR3 bases read: TGTGCCAGCAGTCAACTGGGGGGAGGGCCTGGGAATGAG.

Note on this clone: The sequence runs out 3 residues before the end of the CDR3; the remainder is reconstructed from the germline J gene. This chain joins TRBV30 and TRBJ2-7, with TRBD2 matching over 10 bases. Germline V gene sequence: CDR1 GTSNPN, CDR2 SVGIG (reference sequence). V shed 5 bases, J shed 4 bases, and the junction held 8 bases outside the gene matches. CDR3 length equals 14 residues. The CDR3 here is CAWDGKREGYEQYF. CDR3 DNA (partial): TGTGCCTGGGATGGAAAGCGGGAGGGATACGAG.

As to this clone: The read ends 3 residues shy of where the CDR3 ends; the end is completed using the germline J gene. V is TRBV7-9 and J is TRBJ1-5; D may be TRBD1 (5 bases). The germline V and J ends were trimmed by 6 bases and 4 bases, with 16 bases remaining between them. Germline values: CDR1 SEHNR, CDR2 FQNEAQ (reference sequence). The CDR3 length is 15 residues. The sequenced part of the CDR3 DNA is TGTGCCAGCAGTTCTCAGGGACTCGGGAATCAGCCC. Residues: CASSSQGLGNQP. The full CDR3 protein reads CASSSQGLGNQPQHF.

Turning to this clone: The read ends 3 residues shy of where the CDR3 ends; the end is completed using the germline J gene. V gene TRBV2 combines with J gene TRBJ1-3; TRBD1 agrees at 8 bases. Trimming at V came to 6 bases and at J to 0 bases, leaving 7 bases not matched to a gene. The CDR3 length is 16 residues. CDR1 is SNHLY, CDR2 FYNNEI, per germline. Incomplete CDR3 DNA: TGTGCCAGCAGCCCGCGACAGGGGATCTCTGGAAACACC. Translated: CASSPRQGISGNT. The CDR3, in full, reads CASSPRQGISGNTIYF. Full variable domain (rest looked up from reference TRBV2 and TRBJ1-3): EPEVTQTPSHQVTQMGQEVILRCVPISNHLYFYWYRQILGQKVEFLVSFYNNEISEKSEIFDDQFSVERPDGSNFTLKIRSTKLEDSAMYFCASSPRQGISGNTIYFGEGSWLTVV.

As concerns this clone: The read halts 3 residues ahead of the CDR3 end, with the missing end drawn from the germline J gene. The rearrangement joins TRBV30 to TRBJ1-5; 7 bases agree with TRBD1. Unmatched junction bases numbered 8, after V lost 0 bases and J lost 3 bases. The CDR3 runs to 16 residues. Germline lookup yields CDR1 GTSNPN and CDR2 SVGIG (reference sequence). The CDR3 protein is CAWSVRRQGDNQPQHF. The covered CDR3 bases are TGTGCCTGGAGTGTCCGCCGACAGGGAGACAATCAGCCC.

As for this clone: Sequencing ends 3 residues short of the CDR3 end; the germline J gene provides the rest. This rearrangement joins TRBV5-6 to TRBJ2-5; 8 nucleotides agree with TRBD1. Germline V gene sequence: CDR1 SGHDT, CDR2 YYEEEE. V shed 2 bases, J shed 5 bases, and the junction held 5 bases outside the gene matches. The CDR3 is made up of 14 amino acids. The DNA read from the CDR3 is TGTGCCAGCAGCTTATTGACAGGGGCGGAGACC. Encoded protein: CASSLLTGAET. The entire CDR3 reads CASSLLTGAETQYF.

About this clone: The CDR3 end lies 3 residues beyond the end of the read and is filled in from the germline J gene. The chain joins TRBV18 to TRBJ2-1; possible D gene TRBD2, 6 bases. Germline V CDR1 and CDR2: KGHSH, LQKENI. The length of the CDR3 is 15 residues. Deletions cut 3 bases from V and 0 bases from J, with 9 bases between. The chain's CDR3 is CASSPERASYNEQFF. The DNA read from the CDR3 is TGTGCCAGCTCACCCGAGCGGGCCTCCTACAATGAG.

As to this clone: The observed sequence ends 3 residues before the CDR3 terminus, with the missing tail filled in from the germline J gene. The chain combines TRBV30 with TRBJ2-2, with D uncertain. V was clipped by 2 bases and J by 4 bases, with 5 bases between them. This CDR3 region has 12 residues. Looked up from germline, CDR1 is GTSNPN and CDR2 is SVGIG (reference sequence). The covered CDR3 bases are TGTGCCTGGAGTCGGGTCACCGGGGAG. Translation: CAWSRVTGE. The whole CDR3 sequence is CAWSRVTGELFF.

With respect to this clone: The missing CDR3 end, 3 residues past where the read stops, is filled in from the germline J gene. Different DNA sequences within this sample yield the same CDR3. The chain recombines TRBV19 with TRBJ1-1, with D perhaps TRBD1 (6 bases). Deletions cut 5 bases from V and 1 base from J, with 11 bases between. From germline, CDR1 is LNHDA and CDR2 SQIVND (reference sequence). This CDR3 spans 14 amino acids. The CDR3 bases that were read are TGTGCCAGTAGTTCCAGGGGCCAGAACACTGAA. It translates to CASSSRGQNTE. The entire CDR3 is CASSSRGQNTEAFF.

Concerning this clone: Coverage ceases 3 residues before the CDR3 finishes, and the germline J gene fills in the end. This chain connects TRBV7-9 to TRBJ2-2; D may be TRBD2 (6 bases). The ends were cut back, 1 base at V and 3 bases at J, with 9 bases in the middle. The CDR3 covers 15 residues. Germline CDR1 is SEHNR and CDR2 is FQNEAQ (reference sequence). The CDR3 reads CASSLGAGDTGELFF. CDR3 bases read: TGTGCCAGCAGCTTAGGAGCGGGCGACACCGGGGAG.

Comment on this clone: The read is 3 residues too short to cover the CDR3 end, so that end is filled in from the germline J gene. V usage is TRBV6-2 or TRBV6-3 and J usage is TRBJ1-5; the D gene is possibly TRBD1 (5 bases). The V end was cut by 2 bases, the J end by 6 bases, with 11 bases between. Germline V lookup: CDR1 MNHEY, CDR2 SVGEGT. The CDR3 length is 14 residues. The sequenced CDR3 bases are TGTGCCAGCAGTTACGGGAGTCAGGGTCAGCCC. The encoded protein is CASSYGSQGQP. The complete CDR3 sequence is CASSYGSQGQPQHF.

With regard to this clone: The read terminates 3 residues ahead of where the CDR3 ends, so the germline J gene completes it. The chain couples TRBV19 to TRBJ1-2; D possibly corresponds to TRBD1 (5 bases). Germline V gene data show CDR1 as LNHDA and CDR2 as SQIVND (reference sequence). The CDR3 contains 16 residues. The V gene lost 1 base and the J gene lost 3 bases, with 15 bases spanning the gap. CDR3 loop: CASSIVGRILDYGYTF. CDR3 bases read: TGTGCCAGTAGTATAGTGGGGCGGATCCTAGACTATGGC.

Concerning this clone itself: The read finishes 3 residues shy of the CDR3 end, and the germline J gene is used to complete it. The chain employs TRBV18 and TRBJ1-1, with D unclear. Germline values: CDR1 KGHSH, CDR2 LQKENI. Trimming removed 1 base at V and 4 bases at J, with 10 bases between. This CDR3 spans 14 amino acids. Incomplete CDR3 DNA: TGTGCCAGCTCACCACTACCTATCATCACTGAA. Its translation: CASSPLPIITE. The complete CDR3 reads CASSPLPIITEAFF.